Following are 13 T cell receptor beta chains from one sample sequenced in a study of T cell responses to AZD1222 COVID-19 vaccine. Some clones are missing from TCRdb's copy, which holds only in-frame ones; the method was immunoSEQ multiplex PCR. This sample has roughly 120,000 clones; approximately 85% occur once, and the top ten carry approximately 1.6%. Here the sequenced sample was peripheral blood, taken on day 0 of AZD1222 vaccination. These receptors all come from an adult in good health.

This clone came up once. The chain links TRBV7-6 to TRBJ2-7, with 8 bases that match TRBD1. CDR3 length equals 15 residues. Germline V lookup: CDR1 SGHVS, CDR2 FNYEAQ. V lost 5 bases and J lost 6; bases outside the gene matches: 12. The CDR3 here is CASSLGQGGGGEQYF. The CDR3 coding sequence is TGTGCCAGCAGCCTCGGACAGGGAGGAGGAGGCGAGCAGTACTTC.

By sample fraction, this clone is medium-sized (0.01 to 0.1%). The gene calls are TRBV14 and TRBJ2-7; 7 nucleotides align to TRBD1. CDR1 and CDR2 (germline): SGHDN, FVKESK. Trimming took 4 bases from V and 1 from J; bases not matched to a gene: 7. This CDR3 is 15 amino acids long. The CDR3 reads CASSRDRVLSYEQYF. CDR3 nucleotides: TGTGCCAGCAGCCGAGACAGGGTACTATCCTACGAGCAGTACTTC. The full variable domain, with the rest looked up from reference TRBV14 and TRBJ2-7, is EAGVTQFPSHSVIEKGQTVTLRCDPISGHDNLYWYRRVMGKEIKFLLHFVKESKQDESGMPNNRFLAERTGGTYSTLKVQPAELEDSGVYFCASSRDRVLSYEQYFGPGTRLTVT.

By proportion, this clone is medium-sized. This rearrangement joins TRBV25-1 to TRBJ1-2, with 12 bases that match TRBD1. Losses at the gene ends were 6 bases for V and 7 bases for J; bases not matched to a gene: 9. CDR1 is MGHDK, CDR2 SYGVNS, per germline. CDR3 length: 15 amino acids. CDR3 sequence reads: CASRWGDRGLSGYTF. CDR3 DNA: TGTGCCAGCAGGTGGGGGGACAGGGGGCTGAGTGGCTACACCTTC.

This clone was observed once. The chain carries TRBV4-3 and TRBJ2-3, with D perhaps matching TRBD2 (6 bases). Germline V CDR1 and CDR2: LGHNA, YSLEER. The CDR3 is made up of 14 amino acids. V was clipped by 4 bases and J by 3 bases, with 11 bases between them. CDR3: CASSPRRVTDTQYF. As DNA, the CDR3 is TGCGCCAGCAGCCCAAGGAGGGTGACAGATACGCAGTATTTT.

The chain links TRBV2 to TRBJ2-7, with a tentative D call TRBD2 (5 bases). The CDR3 is 14 residues long. Trimming removed 8 bases at V and 4 bases at J, with 18 bases between. Germline V gene data show CDR1 as SNHLY and CDR2 as FYNNEI. CDR3 sequence (DNA): TGTGCCAGCTCCGGACCGGGGATGTGGTACGAGCAGTACTTC. Residues: CASSGPGMWYEQYF. Using reference TRBV2 and TRBJ2-7 for the parts outside the CDR3, the full variable domain is EPEVTQTPSHQVTQMGQEVILRCVPISNHLYFYWYRQILGQKVEFLVSFYNNEISEKSEIFDDQFSVERPDGSNFTLKIRSTKLEDSAMYFCASSGPGMWYEQYFGPGTRLTVT.

The V and J genes are TRBV7-3 and TRBJ2-7; D perhaps matches TRBD1 (5 bases). The CDR3 sequence is 16 residues long. Germline CDR1 and CDR2: SGHTA and FQGTGA. With 6 bases removed from V and 12 bases from J, the gap between germline ends came to 30 bases. CDR3 sequence reads: CASSPKEGSGKHPPYF. CDR3 sequence (DNA): TGTGCCAGCAGTCCGAAAGAAGGTTCAGGGAAGCACCCACCGTACTTC.

In its sample, this clone was seen once. The J gene is TRBJ2-3, the V gene TRBV7-3; maybe TRBD2 (5 bases). This CDR3 region has 13 residues. Germline V gives CDR1 SGHTA, CDR2 FQGTGA. V shed 8 bases and J shed 6 bases, with 15 bases lying between them. Written as DNA, the CDR3 is TGTGCCAGCGCACTGGACTGGCTGGATACGCAGTATTTT. As protein: CASALDWLDTQYF. Full variable domain (missing parts from reference TRBV7-3 and TRBJ2-3): GAGVSQTPSNKVTEKGKYVELRCDPISGHTALYWYRQSLGQGPEFLIYFQGTGAADDSGLPNDRFFAVRPEGSVSTLKIQRTERGDSAVYLCASALDWLDTQYFGPGTRLTVL.

The chain carries TRBV4-2 and TRBJ1-5; TRBD1 might be the D (5 bases). Between the trimmed V and J ends, which lost 3 bases and 2 bases, there was a span of 11 bases. The CDR3 sequence is 15 residues long. In germline, CDR1 is LGHNA, CDR2 YNFKEQ. CDR3 nucleotide sequence: TGTGCCAGCAGCCATCCGGGGGAAGGCAATCAGCCCCAGCATTTT. Residues: CASSHPGEGNQPQHF.

CDR3 DNA sequence: TGTGCCAGCAGCTTAGTAGCAGACCCCCAAGAGACCCAGTACTTC. It specifies CASSLVADPQETQYF. V usage is TRBV7-2 and J usage is TRBJ2-5; D not certain. V was shortened by 1 base and J by 1 base, with 10 bases between the two germline ends. The CDR3 extends over 15 amino acids. From germline, CDR1 is SGHTA and CDR2 FQGNSA.

The CDR3 here is CASSIGPPGGLPQHF. The CDR3, as DNA: TGTGCCAGTAGTATAGGACCCCCAGGAGGGCTGCCCCAGCATTTT. The chain is built from TRBV19 and TRBJ1-5; D not certain. This CDR3 has 15 amino acids. Looked up from germline, CDR1 is LNHDA and CDR2 is SQIVND (reference sequence). V was cut by 1 base and J by 9 bases, with 16 bases left in between.

This sequence joins TRBV6-5 and TRBJ2-1; unclear D gene. This CDR3 region has 14 residues. Trimming removed 2 bases at V and 6 bases at J, with 11 bases between. Germline CDR1 MNHEY, CDR2 SVGAGI. DNA for the CDR3: TGTGCCAGCAGTTACGAGCCCCGCGGCAATGAGCAGTTCTTC. Translated: CASSYEPRGNEQFF.

J is TRBJ1-2 and V is TRBV3-1 (or the pseudogene TRBV3-2); D not resolved. Trimming pared 0 bases from V and 0 bases from J, leaving 11 bases between. Germline-derived CDR1 and CDR2 are LGHDT and YNNKEL (reference sequence). The CDR3 totals 16 residues. The CDR3 loop reads CASSQDLGIANYGYTF. The DNA for the CDR3 is TGTGCCAGCAGCCAAGATTTGGGAATCGCTAACTATGGCTACACCTTC.

The chain has TRBV11-3 and TRBJ2-1; 10 bases line up with TRBD2. Germline values: CDR1 SGHNT, CDR2 YENEEA. V trimming: 1 base; J trimming: 12 bases; junction bases outside the gene matches: 3. The CDR3 loop spans 13 amino acids. The CDR3 DNA sequence: TGTGCCAGCAGCTTAGGACGACTAGCGGGGCAGTTCTTC. The encoded protein is CASSLGRLAGQFF.